This entry features one T cell receptor (beta chain) sequence. Assay used: immunoSEQ multiplex PCR; TCRdb lists only in-frame clones, some missing. This sample has roughly 240,000 clones; around 88% occur once, and the top ten carry about 3.1%. There are 14 residues in the CDR3. Trimming cost V 6 bases and J 1 base; bases outside gene matches: 5. Germline-derived CDR1 and CDR2 are MNHEY and SVGAGI. These data come from a study of blood T cell repertoires in COVID-19. Study information: Material from acute and convalescent COVID-19 was sourced from the United States, Italy and Spain.

The origin of this receptor is a woman aged 25 to 45 who had recovered from COVID-19. The sequencing sample was made of peripheral blood. This chain uses TRBV6-5 with TRBJ1-1; 7 bases match TRBD1. CDR3 residues: CASSEDRPNTEAFF. The CDR3 nucleotides read TGTGCCAGCAGCGAGGACAGGCCGAACACTGAAGCTTTCTTT.